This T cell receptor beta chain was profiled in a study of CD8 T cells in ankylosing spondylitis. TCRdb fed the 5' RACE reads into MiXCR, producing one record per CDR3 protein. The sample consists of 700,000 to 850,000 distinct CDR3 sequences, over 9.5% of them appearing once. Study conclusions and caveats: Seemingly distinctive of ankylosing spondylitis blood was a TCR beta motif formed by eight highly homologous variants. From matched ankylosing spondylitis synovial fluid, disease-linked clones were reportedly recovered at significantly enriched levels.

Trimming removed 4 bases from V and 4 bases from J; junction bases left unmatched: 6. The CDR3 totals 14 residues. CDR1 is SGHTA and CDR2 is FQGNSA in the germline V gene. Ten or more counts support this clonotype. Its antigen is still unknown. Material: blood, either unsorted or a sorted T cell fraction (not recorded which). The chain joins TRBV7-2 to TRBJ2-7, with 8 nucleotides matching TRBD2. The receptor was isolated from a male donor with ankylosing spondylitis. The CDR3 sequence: CASSSGLAEYEQYF. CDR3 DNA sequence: TGTGCCAGCAGCTCCGGACTAGCAGAATACGAGCAGTACTTC.